The next 20 T cell receptor beta chains were all read from a single sample in a study of OX40 agonist ivuxolimab in advanced cancers. TCRdb keeps only in-frame clones here, not all; method: immunoSEQ multiplex PCR. The sample comprises tens of thousands of clones, 80% to 95% of which are singletons, and approximately 1.2% rests with the top ten. The sample was CD4+ or CD8+ T cells sorted from blood, taken in a trial of the OX40 agonist ivuxolimab. These receptor sequences come from an adult with an advanced solid tumor such as melanoma, head and neck, liver or kidney cancer.

The V and J genes are TRBV9 and TRBJ1-5; D is uncertain. Germline V CDR1 and CDR2: SGDLS, YYNGEE. This CDR3 has 14 amino acids. Trimming shortened V by 4 bases and J by 7 bases, and 15 bases separated the two germline ends. In DNA, the CDR3 is TGTGCCAGCAGCTCCGGGCCCCAAGAGCAGCCCCAGCATTTT. Encoded protein: CASSSGPQEQPQHF.

The chain recombines TRBV5-1 with TRBJ1-2; D may be TRBD1 (6 bases). V lost 2 bases to trimming and J lost 6 bases, with 11 bases between them. The CDR3 contains 13 residues. Germline V CDR1 and CDR2: SGHRS, YFSETQ. CDR3 residues: CASSLWAGDGYTF. The CDR3 nucleotides are TGCGCCAGCAGCTTATGGGCAGGGGATGGCTACACCTTC.

The chain couples TRBV7-2 to TRBJ2-5, with 7 bases fitting TRBD2. V lost 2 bases and J lost 4; bases outside the gene matches: 1. Looked up from germline, CDR1 is SGHTA and CDR2 is FQGNSA. The CDR3 sequence is 13 residues long. This CDR3 reads CASSLWEGETQYF. DNA of the CDR3: TGTGCCAGCAGCTTATGGGAGGGAGAGACCCAGTACTTC.

This chain connects TRBV28 to TRBJ2-6; D may be TRBD2 (5 bases). The CDR3 spans 17 residues. Germline V gene sequence: CDR1 MDHEN, CDR2 SYDVKM. Trimming shortened V by 5 bases and J by 4 bases, and 18 bases separated the two germline ends. Here the CDR3 DNA reads TGTGCCAGCAGTGCCCCTGTGCGGGTCTCCGGGGCCAACGTCCTGACTTTC. Protein: CASSAPVRVSGANVLTF.

This clone was seen once. This chain joins TRBV4-2 and TRBJ2-7; TRBD2 agrees at 9 bases. This CDR3 spans 21 amino acids. Germline values: CDR1 LGHNA, CDR2 YNFKEQ. The trim removed 0 bases at V and 3 bases at J, leaving 21 bases unmatched. DNA for the CDR3: TGTGCCAGCAGCCAAGAGATTCGGGTCGGCGGGAGGGATAGGTATTTCTACGAGCAGTACTTC. Translated: CASSQEIRVGGRDRYFYEQYF.

The CDR3 nucleotides read TGTGCCAGCAGGGGGGTGTGGGGAACGGAGACCCAGTACTTC. It yields the protein CASRGVWGTETQYF. V is TRBV2 and J is TRBJ2-5, with D perhaps assigned TRBD1 or TRBD2 (5 bases each). Deletions cut 6 bases from V and 5 bases from J, with 16 bases between. CDR3 length: 14 amino acids. From germline, CDR1 is SNHLY and CDR2 FYNNEI.

This rearrangement joins TRBV2 to TRBJ2-1, with D possibly TRBD2 on 5 matching bases. V lost 6 bases and J 4 bases, leaving 13 bases between the germline ends. The germline gives CDR1 SNHLY, CDR2 FYNNEI. The CDR3 covers 14 residues. CDR3 bases: TGTGCCAGCAGCCTACCGGAGGATTACAATGAGCAGTTCTTC. Its translation is CASSLPEDYNEQFF.

The chain employs TRBV25-1 and TRBJ1-2; a possible D gene is TRBD1 (5 bases). Trimming stripped 5 bases from V and 5 bases from J, with 12 bases between. The CDR3 runs 13 residues. CDR1 MGHDK and CDR2 SYGVNS come from the germline V gene. This chain's CDR3 is CASSREGRYGYTF. The CDR3 DNA sequence: TGTGCCAGCAGTAGAGAGGGGAGGTATGGCTACACCTTC.

DNA for the CDR3: TGTGCCAGCAGTGAATTTGATGGGGGGGCCATGAACACTGAAGCTTTCTTT. As protein: CASSEFDGGAMNTEAFF. This chain links TRBV6-1 with TRBJ1-1; a possible D gene is TRBD1 (6 bases). The V gene lost 2 bases and the J gene lost 0 bases, with 16 bases spanning the gap. Germline V gives CDR1 MNHNS, CDR2 SASEGT. The CDR3 spans 17 residues.

This rearrangement joins TRBV6-1 to TRBJ2-6; no definite D call. The germline gives CDR1 MNHNS, CDR2 SASEGT. The V end was cut by 6 bases, the J end by 0 bases, with 9 bases between. The CDR3 length is 15 residues. The CDR3 sequence is CASSAIRSGANVLTF. The DNA for the CDR3 is TGTGCCAGCAGCGCTATCCGCTCTGGGGCCAACGTCCTGACTTTC.

The chain combines TRBV2 with TRBJ2-5, with D unresolved. Trimming stripped 0 bases from V and 0 bases from J, with 8 bases between. The CDR3 is 15 residues long. CDR1 SNHLY and CDR2 FYNNEI come from the germline V gene. The CDR3 DNA is TGTGCCAGCAGTGAAGCGCTATATAACCAAGAGACCCAGTACTTC. Translating it yields CASSEALYNQETQYF.

V and J are TRBV7-2 and TRBJ1-2; 9 positions agree with TRBD1. V was clipped by 4 bases and J by 7 bases; unmatched bases: 10. Germline V gene lookup returns CDR1 SGHTA and CDR2 FQGNSA. This CDR3 has 15 amino acids. CDR3 bases: TGTGCCAGCAGCTCCCCGGGACAGGGCGGAGGTGGCTACACCTTC. Amino acids: CASSSPGQGGGGYTF.

V usage is TRBV21-1 and J usage is TRBJ1-2; the table's D call, TRBD1, has no DNA check behind it. TRBV21-1 is deemed a pseudogene. This CDR3 region has 18 residues. CDR3 loop: CASSKGVGRQGSGYGYTF. CDR3 sequence (DNA): TGTGCCAGCAGCAAAGGGGTGGGGCGACAGGGGTCAGGCTATGGCTACACCTTC.

This sequence joins TRBV6-1 and TRBJ1-4, with a weak D call TRBD1 (5 bases). This CDR3 spans 14 amino acids. The germline V gene has CDR1 MNHNS and CDR2 SASEGT. The germline V and J ends were trimmed by 10 bases and 3 bases, with 15 bases remaining between them. The chain's CDR3 is CATGLIGANEKLFF. Here the CDR3 DNA reads TGTGCCACAGGGTTAATCGGGGCTAATGAAAAACTGTTTTTT.

This chain uses TRBV6-5 with TRBJ2-7; D call uncertain. CDR3 size: 14 residues. The V gene's germline CDR1 is MNHEY and CDR2 SVGAGI. The germline V and J ends were trimmed by 2 bases and 6 bases, with 14 bases remaining between them. CDR3 region: CASSYGHRSSEQYF. The CDR3 DNA reads as TGTGCCAGCAGTTACGGGCACAGATCGTCCGAGCAGTACTTC.

The rearrangement links TRBV19 to TRBJ2-7; weak D call: TRBD2 (6 bases). From germline, CDR1 is LNHDA and CDR2 SQIVND (reference sequence). The CDR3 length is 15 residues. The V gene lost 6 bases and the J gene lost 6 bases, with 21 bases spanning the gap. The CDR3 loop is CASSAGGGISLEQYF. The CDR3, as DNA: TGTGCCAGTAGCGCCGGTGGAGGGATCTCTCTCGAGCAGTACTTC.

The gene calls are TRBV6-5 and TRBJ2-7; TRBD1 is a possible D gene (5 bases). The CDR3 has 15 amino acids. Germline V gives CDR1 MNHEY, CDR2 SVGAGI. Trimming pared 0 bases from V and 1 base from J, leaving 10 bases between. The CDR3 DNA is TGTGCCAGCAGTTACTCGGCAGGGAATTCCTACGAGCAGTACTTC. This encodes CASSYSAGNSYEQYF.

The chain couples TRBV6-6 to TRBJ2-5; unclear D gene. The CDR3 is 15 amino acids. The V and J ends lost 0 bases and 2 bases respectively, with 10 bases between them. Germline values: CDR1 MNHNY, CDR2 SVGAGI (reference sequence). The CDR3 is CASSYSGRSQETQYF. The CDR3 DNA reads TGTGCCAGCAGTTACTCCGGCCGATCTCAAGAGACCCAGTACTTC.

This clone was detected a few times. The chain links TRBV7-9 to TRBJ2-1; D perhaps matches TRBD2 (5 bases). With 5 bases removed from V and 4 bases from J, the gap between germline ends came to 12 bases. Germline V gene data show CDR1 as SEHNR and CDR2 as FQNEAQ (reference sequence). This CDR3 has 14 amino acids. CDR3 DNA sequence: TGTGCCAGCAGCCAAGCGGAGCCTTACAATGAGCAGTTCTTC. Protein product: CASSQAEPYNEQFF.

The chain recombines TRBV7-2 with TRBJ2-1, with D tentatively TRBD2 (6 bases). The V gene lost 4 bases and the J gene lost 7 bases, with 11 bases spanning the gap. This CDR3 has 13 residues. In germline, CDR1 is SGHTA, CDR2 FQGNSA. The CDR3 DNA is TGTGCCAGCAGCTCGGACTACCTTAATGAGCAGTTCTTC. It translates to CASSSDYLNEQFF.